This record concerns one T cell receptor beta chain sequence. Its recognized antigen is unknown. Qualities for individual bases were not recorded, and no much larger clone is one base off. TCRbeta CDR3 regions were amplified from genomic DNA using the immunoSEQ Assay, a bias-controlled multiplex PCR. For the original study's pipeline: Within the assay, amplification of reference gene primers was used to estimate how many nucleated cells each sample contained. To quantify the absolute abundance of each unique TCRbeta CDR3 rearrangement, sequence reads were collapsed and filtered. For each sample, productive Simpson clonality was calculated as the square root of Simpson's diversity index over productive rearrangements. The source is immuneACCESS, and TCRdb retained only in-frame sequences with V and J called. Part of the clones is not carried over; for the studies checked, unresolved V genes explain less than half of this, and the remainder is unexplained. The V and J calls and clone size are taken from that table; D and trimming were inferred from the DNA. Across this sample there are 150,000 to 200,000 clones, with 80% to 95% seen only once. The ten biggest clones cover just under 2% of the sample.

The data are from a study of blood T cell repertoires in COVID-19 (TCRdb year 2020). For context, the study as a whole: Collaborator samples came from the United States, Italy and Spain and covered acute and convalescent phases of COVID-19. The material from the prospective study consisted of cDNA or gDNA derived from T cells, B-cell-depleted T cells, or PBMCs. Deeply sampled blood TCRbeta repertoires from subjects exposed to, actively infected with, or recovered from COVID-19 were included in the dataset. The repertoires were released in a freely available public database meant as a resource for research on the immune response to SARS-CoV-2. The samples were drawn from the first 160 participants of the ongoing ImmuneRACE study and from 1,254 subjects provided by 6 global collaborators. Sample metadata almost always included a de-identified subject ID, COVID-19 status, age in years and sex. Where HLA class I and class II types were available, the types were taken from metadata supplied by the sample provider, not from assay-based typing.

One collaborating source in Seattle enrolled patients during active infection and followed them longitudinally through the course of disease. Collaborating institutions collected whole blood in K2EDTA tubes following their own protocols. For TCRbeta analysis, collaborators shipped samples as frozen whole blood, isolated PBMCs, or DNA extracted from either of those sample types. The CDR3 sequence holds 11 residues, the cysteine and phenylalanine included. CDR3 DNA is the only sequence kept; it has 33 bases, read in frame from the first base. The germline V gene supplies CDR1 SGDLS and CDR2 YYNGEE. The junction shows trimming of 2 bases on V and 9 bases on J, plus 8 bases between the germline ends. What the authors observed across the whole study: The amount of clinical and demographic metadata varied by source and participant and was provided uncurated.

The origin of this receptor is an older woman with COVID-19, enrolled during active disease. The chain is encoded by TRBV9 joined to TRBJ1-2; the D segment cannot be called with confidence. The sample taken for sequencing was peripheral blood. The CDR3: CASSVPGRYTF. The DNA reads TGTGCCAGCAGCGTTCCCGGTCGCTACACCTTC.